This TCR beta chain was sequenced for a study of spatial heterogeneity in lung cancer. Study-level background: Samples were obtained from 65 to 80 donors, all untreated early-stage non-small cell lung cancer patients.

Time point defined: blood at routine non-recurrence follow-up after resection. Frozen PBMC, nontumor lung or tumor provided whole RNA, which was sequenced unsorted. On each TCR cDNA molecule, a unique molecular identifier was present. TCRdb used MiXCR to reprocess the 5' RACE reads, holding one entry per CDR3 protein. The table has under 150,000 distinct CDR3 sequences, less than 15% seen once. This clonotype was seen ten or more times. This CDR3 region has 14 residues. Germline CDR1 SGDLS, CDR2 YYNGEE. V trimming: 0 bases; J trimming: 7 bases; junction bases outside the gene matches: 1. This rearrangement joins TRBV9 to TRBJ1-5; 10 nucleotides align to TRBD1. This sample comprised PBMCs, obtained at follow-up. The receptor's source is a male donor with early-stage non-small cell lung cancer. The CDR3 protein is CASSVGTGGQPQHF. CDR3 in DNA: TGTGCCAGCAGCGTAGGGACAGGGGGACAGCCCCAGCATTTT.